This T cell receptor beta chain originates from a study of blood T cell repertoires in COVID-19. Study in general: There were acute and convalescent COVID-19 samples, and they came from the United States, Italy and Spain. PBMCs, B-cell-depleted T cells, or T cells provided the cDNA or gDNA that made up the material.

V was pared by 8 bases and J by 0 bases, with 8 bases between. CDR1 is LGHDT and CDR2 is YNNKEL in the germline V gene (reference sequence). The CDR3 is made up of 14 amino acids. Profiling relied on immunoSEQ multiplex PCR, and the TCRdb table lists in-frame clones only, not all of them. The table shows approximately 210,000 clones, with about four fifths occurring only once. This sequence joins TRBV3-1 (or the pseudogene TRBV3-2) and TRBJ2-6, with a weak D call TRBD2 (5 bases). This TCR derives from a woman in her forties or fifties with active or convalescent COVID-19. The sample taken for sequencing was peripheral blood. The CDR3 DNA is TGTGCCAGCGAAGGGAGCTCTGGGGCCAACGTCCTGACTTTC. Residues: CASEGSSGANVLTF.